These 18 T cell receptor beta chains were all obtained from the same sample, sequenced in a study of regulatory T cells in long-lasting Graves disease. Both iRepertoire HTBI primers and Arm-PCR of CDR3 regions were used to build the TCR beta libraries. TCRdb ran MiXCR on the multiplex PCR reads and lists one entry per CDR3 protein. The sample lists fewer than 350,000 distinct CDR3 sequences, 15% to 20% occurring once. Time point defined: newly diagnosed GD, antithyroid drugs for less than 3 months. With RNA extracted from PBMCs as input, the TCR library was made. Sequenced material: peripheral blood mononuclear cells (PBMCs), taken at new diagnosis, from a patient treated with antithyroid drugs. The receptors here all came from a female donor with Graves disease.

The CDR3: CASSNFAPGANVLTF. In nucleotides, the CDR3 is TGTGCCAGCAGCAACTTCGCTCCTGGGGCCAACGTCCTGACTTTC. The chain uses TRBV11-2 and TRBJ2-6; D is ambiguous. The CDR3 extends over 15 amino acids. Trimming left V 5 bases short and J 2 bases short, with 10 bases between. Germline-derived CDR1 and CDR2 are SGHAT and FQNNGV.

This clonotype was detected ten times or more. J is TRBJ2-2 and V is TRBV27, with a possible D match to TRBD2 (6 bases). The V gene lost 0 bases and the J gene lost 4 bases, with 6 bases spanning the gap. Per germline, CDR1 MNHEY and CDR2 SMNVEV (reference sequence). The CDR3 length is 14 residues. The CDR3 sequence: CASSLSGGTGELFF. CDR3 coding DNA: TGTGCCAGCAGTTTATCCGGGGGCACCGGGGAGCTGTTTTTT.

Many counts were recorded for this clonotype. The chain carries TRBV12-3 or TRBV12-4 and TRBJ2-1, with a weak D call TRBD2 (6 bases). V lost 4 bases, J lost 0 bases, and 13 bases lay in between. The CDR3 spans 16 residues. CDR3 bases: TGTGCCAGCAGTTCCTTAGCGGCCACCTCCTACAATGAGCAGTTCTTC. Translation: CASSSLAATSYNEQFF.

The sample holds many counts of this clonotype. The CDR3 is CASSAQGGTEAFF. As DNA, the CDR3 is TGTGCCAGCAGCGCCCAAGGCGGAACTGAAGCTTTCTTT. The genes are TRBV7-9 and TRBJ1-1; D gene ambiguous. V lost 5 bases and J lost 5, with 12 bases in between. This CDR3 region has 13 residues. Germline V lookup: CDR1 SEHNR, CDR2 FQNEAQ (reference sequence).

The rearrangement joins TRBV28 to TRBJ2-7; D uncertain. Germline assignment: CDR1 MDHEN and CDR2 SYDVKM. Trimming took off 8 bases at V and 10 bases at J, with 21 bases between the two ends. The CDR3 sequence is 13 residues long. For the CDR3, the DNA is TGTGCCAGCTCGCTGACCCGTGGGGTTCATCAGTACTTC. The encoded protein is CASSLTRGVHQYF.

This clonotype has ten or more counts. J is TRBJ1-2 and V is TRBV2; 10 nucleotides match TRBD1. With V trimmed by 7 bases and J by 4 bases, 6 bases remained unmatched. Germline lookup yields CDR1 SNHLY and CDR2 FYNNEI. This CDR3 region has 14 residues. The CDR3 nucleotides are TGTGCCAGCACCCGGGACAGGGGAAGCTATGGCTACACCTTC. This translates into CASTRDRGSYGYTF.

The chain couples TRBV10-3 to TRBJ1-5; 7 bases are shared with TRBD1. The germline V gene has CDR1 ENHRY and CDR2 SYGVKD. The CDR3 extends over 14 amino acids. J gave up 3 bases and V 4 bases, and 3 bases lay outside the gene matches. The CDR3 sequence: CAISGGQANQPQHF. Written as DNA, the CDR3 is TGTGCCATCAGTGGCGGACAGGCCAATCAGCCCCAGCATTTT.

This clonotype came up many times. As the CDR3 is not closed by the conserved phenylalanine or tryptophan, this likely results from a read error. No DNA is shown, since the ends of the CDR3 on it are uncertain; the CDR3 is the one TCRdb lists. This sequence joins TRBV30 and TRBJ1-1; TRBD1, the table's D call, lacks a check against the DNA. Ends included, the CDR3 has 12 residues. Germline V lookup: CDR1 GTSNPN, CDR2 SVGIG (reference sequence). The CDR3 sequence is CAWSLTGYVDVL.

This clonotype has a count of ten or more. This chain links TRBV28 with TRBJ2-1; 8 bases fit TRBD2. CDR3 length equals 16 residues. Looked up from germline, CDR1 is MDHEN and CDR2 is SYDVKM. With V trimmed by 4 bases and J by 6 bases, 11 bases remained unmatched. The CDR3: CASSSSWGGRTNEQFF. The DNA for the CDR3 is TGTGCCAGCAGTTCCTCTTGGGGCGGGAGGACCAATGAGCAGTTCTTC. The whole variable domain, filled in from reference TRBV28 and TRBJ2-1, reads DVKVTQSSRYLVKRTGEKVFLECVQDMDHENMFWYRQDPGLGLRLIYFSYDVKMKEKGDIPEGYSVSREKKERFSLILESASTNQTSMYLCASSSSWGGRTNEQFFGPGTRLTVL.

This clonotype has a count of ten or more. The chain combines TRBV10-3 with TRBJ2-1; the match to TRBD2 covers 8 bases. Trimming took 7 bases from V and 5 from J; bases not matched to a gene: 4. The CDR3 loop spans 13 amino acids. Germline lookup yields CDR1 ENHRY and CDR2 SYGVKD. CDR3 bases: TGTGCCATCAAGAATAGCGGGAACAATGAGCAGTTCTTC. Amino acids: CAIKNSGNNEQFF.

There are many counts of this clonotype. This chain links TRBV7-9 with TRBJ1-6; D is unresolved. CDR3 size: 13 residues. Germline CDR1 is SEHNR and CDR2 is FQNEAQ (reference sequence). The V end lost 8 bases, the J end lost 7 bases, and 12 bases lay between the germline ends. CDR3 sequence: CASAYGENSPLHF. The CDR3 DNA reads as TGTGCCAGCGCATATGGGGAAAATTCACCCCTCCACTTT. Combining the CDR3 with reference TRBV7-9 and TRBJ1-6 gives the whole variable domain DTGVSQNPRHKITKRGQNVTFRCDPISEHNRLYWYRQTLGQGPEFLTYFQNEAQLEKSRLLSDRFSAERPKGSFSTLEIQRTEQGDSAMYLCASAYGENSPLHFGNGTRLTVT.

On this clonotype: At one end the junction does not follow the germline gene, possibly because of a read error. The chain uses TRBV2 and TRBJ2-7; no firm D call. Looked up from germline, CDR1 is SNHLY and CDR2 is FYNNEI. This CDR3 has 16 amino acids. The CDR3 sequence: CASSQATEVDGYEQHF. The DNA of the CDR3 is TGTGCCAGCAGCCAGGCCACCGAGGTCGACGGGTACGAGCAGCACTTC.

There are many counts of this clonotype. V gene TRBV10-3 combines with J gene TRBJ2-7; tentative D call: TRBD2 (6 bases). V lost 5 bases and J lost 4, with 18 bases in between. The CDR3 sequence is 15 residues long. Germline assignment: CDR1 ENHRY and CDR2 SYGVKD. This chain's CDR3 is CAISTPHGGRYEQYF. CDR3 coding DNA: TGTGCCATCAGTACACCACACGGGGGAAGATACGAGCAGTACTTC.

This clonotype has at least ten counts. The V call is TRBV30, the J call TRBJ1-6, with 8 bases aligning to TRBD1. Germline loops: CDR1 GTSNPN, CDR2 SVGIG (reference sequence). The CDR3 is 14 amino acids. V was pared by 5 bases and J by 4 bases, with 4 bases of the junction left unmatched. The CDR3 DNA follows: TGTGCCTGGGGGACAGGTTCTTATAATTCACCCCTCCACTTT. Protein product: CAWGTGSYNSPLHF.

At least ten counts were recorded for this clonotype. The chain links TRBV2 to TRBJ1-2; D perhaps matches TRBD1 (6 bases). The germline gives CDR1 SNHLY, CDR2 FYNNEI. The V and J ends lost 7 bases and 6 bases respectively, with 15 bases between them. The CDR3 is made up of 13 amino acids. CDR3 loop: CASKGQGRDGYTF. The CDR3 DNA reads TGTGCCAGCAAAGGGCAGGGGAGGGATGGCTACACCTTC.

Concerning this clonotype: A read error may produce the germline difference seen at one junction end. This chain connects TRBV20-1 to TRBJ2-1; D is perhaps TRBD1 (6 bases). Germline lookup yields CDR1 DFQATT and CDR2 SNEGSKA (reference sequence). CDR3 length: 16 amino acids. CDR3 sequence reads: CSASHHLQGTYNEQLF. CDR3 DNA: TGCAGTGCTAGTCACCACTTACAGGGAACTTACAATGAGCAGCTCTTC.

This clonotype came up a few times. The chain couples TRBV9 to TRBJ1-4; D is perhaps TRBD1 (6 bases). Germline V CDR1 and CDR2: SGDLS, YYNGEE. V lost 2 bases and J lost 8, with 13 bases in between. This CDR3 contains 14 residues. This CDR3 is CASSVGDIGEKLFF. The CDR3, as DNA: TGTGCCAGCAGCGTTGGGGACATTGGCGAAAAACTGTTTTTT.

This rearrangement joins TRBV14 to TRBJ2-1; 15 bases are shared with TRBD2. Germline V CDR1 and CDR2: SGHDN, FVKESK. The J segment lost 2 bases and the V segment lost 6 bases, leaving 11 bases of the junction unmatched. The length of the CDR3 is 19 residues. The CDR3 here is CASSDVLGLAGGTYNEQFF. In DNA, the CDR3 is TGTGCCAGCAGTGACGTACTAGGACTAGCGGGAGGGACCTACAATGAGCAGTTCTTC.